One and the same sample provided the 7 T cell receptor beta chains below, sequenced in a study of T cells in localized non-small cell lung cancer. The data were produced by immunoSEQ multiplex PCR, yet TCRdb's version contains in-frame clones alone and is incomplete. The profile covers under 3,500 clones, with under 35% appearing a single time and 7.7% taken by the ten largest. The sequencing used normal lung tissue next to the tumor, collected before any cancer treatment. Source of these receptors: a man aged 35 to 69 with stage I lung adenocarcinoma.

The chain couples TRBV18 to TRBJ1-4; perhaps TRBD1 as D (6 bases). The V and J ends lost 3 bases and 6 bases respectively, with 17 bases between them. In germline, CDR1 is KGHSH, CDR2 LQKENI. The CDR3 is 16 residues long. CDR3 nucleotides: TGTGCCAGCTCACCTTGGGACGCAGCAGGGGATGAAAAACTGTTTTTT. Translation: CASSPWDAAGDEKLFF.

This clone occurred a few times. The chain joins TRBV19 to TRBJ2-1; TRBD2 agrees at 13 bases. This CDR3 has 16 residues. The V and J ends lost 5 bases and 5 bases, in that order; junction bases with no gene match: 6. Germline CDR1 reads LNHDA; CDR2 reads SQIVND (reference sequence). The CDR3 protein is CASSPGLAGLNNEQFF. CDR3 nucleotide sequence: TGTGCCAGTAGTCCGGGACTAGCGGGGCTAAACAATGAGCAGTTCTTC.

This clone was detected only a few times. J is TRBJ1-4 and V is TRBV2, with unresolved D. The CDR3 has 16 residues. CDR1 and CDR2 from the germline V gene are SNHLY and FYNNEI. V was pared by 0 bases and J by 8 bases, with 16 bases between. Here the CDR3 reads CASSEALGAGGEKLFF. As DNA, the CDR3 is TGTGCCAGCAGTGAAGCGCTTGGTGCAGGTGGGGAAAAACTGTTTTTT.

This clone is medium-sized. The DNA for the CDR3 is TGTGCCAGCAGTGAAGTGGGTGCGGGGACTAGCGCGGTGGGGTACGAGCAGTACTTC. It translates to CASSEVGAGTSAVGYEQYF. The rearrangement links TRBV6-1 to TRBJ2-7; 10 bases are a match to TRBD2. CDR1 and CDR2 from the germline V gene are MNHNS and SASEGT. With 1 base clipped from V and 4 bases from J, the junction kept 16 bases outside the gene matches. The CDR3 contains 19 residues.

V gene TRBV10-3 combines with J gene TRBJ1-5; D is unresolved. V was trimmed by 2 bases and J by 0 bases, leaving 5 bases between them. Looked up from germline, CDR1 is ENHRY and CDR2 is SYGVKD. The CDR3 runs to 14 residues. CDR3 DNA sequence: TGTGCCATCAGTGAGGACGGTAGCAATCAGCCCCAGCATTTT. Its translation is CAISEDGSNQPQHF.

The chain employs TRBV6-8 and TRBJ2-7; 9 nucleotides align to TRBD1. V trimming: 4 bases; J trimming: 6 bases; junction bases outside the gene matches: 13. Germline V gives CDR1 MNHGY, CDR2 SAAAGT. The CDR3 runs to 16 residues. CDR3 region: CASSFPLGTGIAEQYV. In nucleotides, the CDR3 is TGTGCCAGCAGTTTCCCCCTTGGGACAGGGATCGCCGAGCAGTACGTC.

This clone was picked up a small number of times. The chain combines TRBV11-3 with TRBJ1-5; D not certain. Trimming removed 2 bases from V and 4 bases from J, with 9 bases in between. The CDR3 contains 14 residues. Germline V CDR1 and CDR2: SGHNT, YENEEA. The chain's CDR3 is CASSLSVLNQPQHF. CDR3 sequence (DNA): TGTGCCAGCAGCTTAAGTGTGTTGAATCAGCCCCAGCATTTT.